This T cell receptor (beta chain) was recorded in a study of spatial heterogeneity in lung cancer. Study-level information: Detection consistently yielded more beta chains than alpha chains.

Each CDR3 protein gets one entry after TCRdb re-called the 5' RACE reads with MiXCR. The sample records roughly 17,000 distinct CDR3 sequences, about a fifth being singletons. Time point indicated: sample taken at primary tumor resection. Unsorted whole RNA of tumor, nontumor lung or frozen PBMC was sequenced. A few counts support this clonotype. Trimming at V came to 5 bases and at J to 6 bases, leaving 3 bases not matched to a gene. Germline CDR1 KGHSH, CDR2 LQKENI. This CDR3 is built from 12 residues. Sequenced here: PBMCs, sampled at surgery. This TCR derives from a male donor with early-stage non-small cell lung cancer. The genes are TRBV18 and TRBJ1-2; TRBD1 agrees at 7 bases. In nucleotides, the CDR3 is TGTGCCAGCTCAGGAGGGGGCGATGGCTACACCTTC. Translation gives CASSGGGDGYTF.